This T cell receptor beta chain was retrieved from a study of T cell repertoires in cytomegalovirus infection. As for this clonotype: The antigen is unknown.

TCRdb re-derived calls from the reads in MiXCR, one entry per CDR3 protein. The sample yields about 46,000 distinct CDR3 sequences, 20% to 25% seen once. The V end was cut by 10 bases, the J end by 8 bases, with 8 bases between. The CDR3 runs 9 residues. Sequencing input: PBMCs, sequenced either directly or after in vitro stimulation (not recorded which). The gene calls are TRBV12-3 or TRBV12-4 and TRBJ1-2; D gene ambiguous. The receptor was isolated from a human donor in good health (CMV status not recorded). Some clones in this sample may be carry-over from other donors' samples. CDR3 DNA: TGTGCCATTCCAGTAGGCTACACCTTC. This sequence encodes CAIPVGYTF.